The next 15 T cell receptor beta chains were all read from a single sample in a study of blood T cell repertoires in COVID-19. Data came from immunoSEQ multiplex PCR; TCRdb stores just in-frame clones and leaves some out. The sample lists about 99,000 clones, more than 80% occurring once. Sequencing was carried out using peripheral blood. All receptors derive from a human donor in a cohort sampled during active COVID-19.

This chain connects TRBV5-1 to TRBJ1-2, with 8 nucleotides matching TRBD1. The CDR3 covers 15 residues. Germline trimming cut 0 bases from V and 7 bases from J; bases unmatched to any gene: 8. Germline V gene data show CDR1 as SGHRS and CDR2 as YFSETQ. CDR3: CASSLGGQGASGYTF. The DNA for the CDR3 is TGCGCCAGCAGCTTGGGTGGGCAGGGGGCTTCTGGCTACACCTTC. Together with reference TRBV5-1 and TRBJ1-2, the CDR3 gives the full variable domain: KAGVTQTPRYLIKTRGQQVTLSCSPISGHRSVSWYQQTPGQGLQFLFEYFSETQRNKGNFPGRFSGRQFSNSRSEMNVSTLELGDSALYLCASSLGGQGASGYTFGSGTRLTVV.

This chain uses TRBV30 with TRBJ1-2, with D possibly being TRBD1 (5 bases). From germline, CDR1 is GTSNPN and CDR2 SVGIG (reference sequence). V was clipped by 0 bases and J by 6 bases, with 8 bases between them. The CDR3 runs to 12 residues. The CDR3 loop reads CAWSVQADGYTF. The CDR3, as DNA: TGTGCCTGGAGTGTACAGGCGGATGGCTACACCTTC.

CDR3 amino acids: CASSFGSLGNTEAFF. CDR3 bases: TGTGCCAGCAGCTTTGGGAGTTTAGGGAACACTGAAGCTTTCTTT. The chain employs TRBV5-5 and TRBJ1-1; no definite D call. The CDR3 totals 15 residues. V gave up 2 bases and J gave up 1 base, with 12 bases separating them. Germline V CDR1 and CDR2: SGHKS, YYEKEE (reference sequence). Together with reference TRBV5-5 and TRBJ1-1, the CDR3 gives the full variable domain: DAGVTQSPTHLIKTRGQQVTLRCSPISGHKSVSWYQQVLGQGPQFIFQYYEKEERGRGNFPDRFSARQFPNYSSELNVNALLLGDSALYLCASSFGSLGNTEAFFGQGTRLTVV.

J is TRBJ2-1 and V is TRBV15; perhaps TRBD1 as D (7 bases). Germline CDR1 is LNHNV and CDR2 is YYDKDF (reference sequence). This CDR3 spans 14 amino acids. The ends were cut back, 3 bases at V and 4 bases at J, with 10 bases in the middle. CDR3 nucleotides: TGTGCCACCAGCAGGGGGGGACAGTACAATGAGCAGTTCTTC. Amino acids: CATSRGGQYNEQFF.

This rearrangement joins TRBV6-5 to TRBJ2-7; 11 bases are a match to TRBD2. Germline lookup yields CDR1 MNHEY and CDR2 SVGAGI. The ends lost 6 bases at V and 4 bases at J; junction bases unmatched: 5. The CDR3 runs 14 residues. CDR3 in DNA: TGTGCCAGCAGCCGTGGGACTAGCGGTTACGAGCAGTACTTC. Translation gives CASSRGTSGYEQYF.

The chain has TRBV4-1 and TRBJ1-4, with a tentative D call TRBD1 (6 bases). Germline CDR1 and CDR2: MGHRA and YSYEKL. The CDR3 is 16 residues long. V was clipped by 3 bases and J by 10 bases, with 21 bases between them. CDR3 coding DNA: TGCGCCAGCAGCCAGACGGTGGTGGCAGGGGTTATAAAACTGTTTTTT. Protein product: CASSQTVVAGVIKLFF.

The chain has TRBV4-1 and TRBJ2-7; maybe TRBD1 (5 bases). Trimming left V 1 base short and J 6 bases short, with 13 bases between. The CDR3 contains 14 residues. The germline V gene encodes CDR1 MGHRA and CDR2 YSYEKL. CDR3 sequence reads: CASSQGIIGAEQYF. The DNA for the CDR3 is TGCGCCAGCAGCCAAGGGATCATAGGGGCCGAGCAGTACTTC.

This rearrangement joins TRBV7-2 to TRBJ2-2; D gene unclear. The CDR3 contains 14 residues. Germline V gene lookup returns CDR1 SGHTA and CDR2 FQGNSA. V was pared by 3 bases and J by 5 bases, with 10 bases between. This chain's CDR3 is CASSFFDKTGELFF. The CDR3 coding sequence is TGTGCCAGCAGCTTCTTTGACAAGACCGGGGAGCTGTTTTTT. The full variable domain, rest sourced from reference TRBV7-2 and TRBJ2-2, is GAGVSQSPSNKVTEKGKDVELRCDPISGHTALYWYRQSLGQGLEFLIYFQGNSAPDKSGLPSDRFSAERTGGSVSTLTIQRTQQEDSAVYLCASSFFDKTGELFFGEGSRLTVL.

The genes are TRBV14 and TRBJ1-4; D possibly corresponds to TRBD1 (5 bases). CDR3 length: 16 amino acids. Germline CDR1 reads SGHDN; CDR2 reads FVKESK. V shed 1 base and J shed 3 bases, with 12 bases lying between them. The CDR3 region has the DNA TGTGCCAGCAGCCAAGTCGGAGGGGCCTCTAATGAAAAACTGTTTTTT. Its protein is CASSQVGGASNEKLFF.

The chain employs TRBV14 and TRBJ1-4, with TRBD1 as a possible D gene (5 bases). CDR1 and CDR2 (germline): SGHDN, FVKESK. This CDR3 has 16 amino acids. The V end was cut by 4 bases, the J end by 3 bases, with 15 bases between. The CDR3 DNA follows: TGTGCCAGCAGCCTCGGGACGCGGGGACCTAATGAAAAACTGTTTTTT. Its protein product is CASSLGTRGPNEKLFF.

J is TRBJ2-7 and V is TRBV5-1; TRBD1 matches 12 bases. This CDR3 contains 15 residues. The J segment lost 6 bases and the V segment lost 0 bases, leaving 4 bases of the junction unmatched. Germline V gives CDR1 SGHRS, CDR2 YFSETQ. The CDR3 loop is CASSLVGTGGSEQYF. CDR3 nucleotides: TGCGCCAGCAGCTTGGTTGGGACAGGGGGCTCCGAGCAGTACTTC.

The chain joins TRBV19 to TRBJ1-2; no clear D gene. This CDR3 comprises 14 residues. CDR1 is LNHDA, CDR2 SQIVND, per germline (reference sequence). V shed 4 bases and J shed 7 bases, with 16 bases lying between them. CDR3 in amino acids: CASSKDPVRGGYTF. For the CDR3, the DNA is TGTGCCAGTAGTAAAGACCCGGTGCGGGGTGGCTACACCTTC.

The CDR3 protein is CASSMRQGLEQYF. CDR3 coding DNA: TGTGCCAGCAGCATGAGACAGGGTCTCGAGCAGTACTTC. V and J are TRBV5-4 and TRBJ2-7, with 7 bases lining up with TRBD1. Losses at the gene ends were 4 bases for V and 6 bases for J; bases not matched to a gene: 7. Germline lookup yields CDR1 SGHNT and CDR2 YYREEE (reference sequence). This CDR3 is built from 13 residues.

A note on this clone: This sample also contains other DNA sequences that code for the same CDR3. The chain couples TRBV5-1 to TRBJ1-3; D unclear. The CDR3 spans 13 residues. Germline-derived CDR1 and CDR2 are SGHRS and YFSETQ. With 10 bases removed from V and 0 bases from J, the gap between germline ends came to 11 bases. CDR3 loop: CASSPGSGNTIYF. In DNA, the CDR3 is TGCGCCTCCTCTCCGGGCTCTGGAAACACCATATATTTT.

This chain connects TRBV24-1 to TRBJ2-1; 13 bases map to TRBD2. The germline CDR1 and CDR2 sequences are KGHDR and SFDVKD. V lost 12 bases to trimming and J lost 6 bases; unmatched junction nucleotides: 7. There are 14 residues in the CDR3. In nucleotides, the CDR3 is TGTGCCGTTAGCGGGACTAGCGGGACCAATGAGCAGTTCTTC. Translated: CAVSGTSGTNEQFF.